The next 14 T cell receptor beta chains were all read from a single sample in a study of CD8 T cells in Susac syndrome. It was with random hexamers that roughly 0.45 to 1 ug RNA was reverse transcribed. TCRdb independently ran MiXCR on the immunoSEQ multiplex PCR reads; one entry per CDR3 protein. The sample contains approximately 120,000 distinct CDR3 sequences, around 96% of which appear only once. The specimen sequenced was CD4+ T cells from PBMCs. The receptors originated from a human donor in good health.

The chain carries TRBV7-9 and TRBJ2-5; TRBD2 is a possible D gene (6 bases). V was cut by 5 bases and J by 1 base, with 14 bases left in between. The CDR3 is made up of 15 amino acids. CDR1 and CDR2 from the germline V gene are SEHNR and FQNEAQ (reference sequence). CDR3: CASSHANGGQETQYF. In DNA, the CDR3 is TGTGCCAGCAGCCATGCTAACGGGGGCCAAGAGACCCAGTACTTC.

The V and J genes are TRBV6-5 and TRBJ2-3; no reliable D call. The germline gives CDR1 MNHEY, CDR2 SVGAGI. Trimming removed 6 bases at V and 2 bases at J, with 9 bases between. This CDR3 is built from 13 residues. Here the CDR3 reads CASSPPDTDTQYF. CDR3 DNA sequence: TGTGCCAGCAGCCCTCCGGACACAGATACGCAGTATTTT.

The chain joins TRBV3-1 to TRBJ2-3, with TRBD2 matching over 15 bases. This CDR3 comprises 20 residues. Losses at the gene ends were 2 bases for V and 8 bases for J; bases not matched to a gene: 17. Germline CDR1 and CDR2: LGHDT and YNNKEL (reference sequence). The CDR3, as DNA: TGTGCCAGCAGCCAACCCTCTCCCGGACTAGCGGGAGGGCCGCGGGGTACGCAGTATTTT. This sequence encodes CASSQPSPGLAGGPRGTQYF.

In this sample, this clonotype turned up a few times. The rearrangement uses TRBV29-1 and TRBJ1-1; no definite D call. CDR1 is SQVTM, CDR2 ANQGSEA, per germline. V was pared by 7 bases and J by 4 bases, with 7 bases between. CDR3 length: 10 amino acids. CDR3 amino acids: CSAGSTEAFF. CDR3 DNA sequence: TGCAGCGCTGGGTCCACTGAAGCTTTCTTT. The variable domain in full, with the rest retrieved from reference TRBV29-1 and TRBJ1-1, is SAVISQKPSRDICQRGTSLTIQCQVDSQVTMMFWYRQQPGQSLTLIATANQGSEATYESGFVIDKFPISRPNLTFSTLTVSNMSPEDSSIYLCSAGSTEAFFGQGTRLTVV.

CDR3 coding DNA: TGCGCCAGCAGCTTGGACAGGTCAAACACTGAAGCTTTCTTT. Its translation: CASSLDRSNTEAFF. The chain uses TRBV5-1 and TRBJ1-1; D is perhaps TRBD1 (5 bases). CDR3 length: 14 residues. Germline V gene lookup returns CDR1 SGHRS and CDR2 YFSETQ. Trimming cost V 0 bases and J 2 bases, with 8 bases left between them.

The CDR3 loop is CASSPPYRGREGYTF. The CDR3 DNA is TGTGCCAGCAGTCCCCCTTATCGGGGGAGGGAGGGCTACACCTTC. The rearrangement links TRBV6-6 to TRBJ1-2; D is perhaps TRBD1 (5 bases). V dropped 5 bases and J dropped 8 bases, with 21 bases sitting between them. The length of the CDR3 is 15 residues. The germline CDR1 and CDR2 sequences are MNHNY and SVGAGI (reference sequence).

This rearrangement joins TRBV2 to TRBJ1-2; D gene unclear. CDR1 is SNHLY, CDR2 FYNNEI, per germline. The ends were cut back, 1 base at V and 4 bases at J, with 13 bases in the middle. The CDR3 runs to 15 residues. CDR3: CASSEDASYIYGYTF. The CDR3 DNA reads as TGTGCCAGCAGTGAAGATGCCAGCTACATCTATGGCTACACCTTC.

This chain connects TRBV6-2 or TRBV6-3 to TRBJ2-7; unclear D gene. Germline assignment: CDR1 MNHEY and CDR2 SVGEGT. The CDR3 loop spans 15 amino acids. The germline V and J ends were trimmed by 4 bases and 1 base, with 14 bases remaining between them. The CDR3 sequence: CASSLSDDSSYEQYF. In DNA form, the CDR3 reads TGTGCCAGCAGTTTAAGCGACGACTCGTCCTACGAGCAGTACTTC.

J is TRBJ2-1 and V is TRBV20-1, with 9 bases fitting TRBD2. V lost 6 bases, J lost 6 bases, and 9 bases stayed unmatched. From germline, CDR1 is DFQATT and CDR2 SNEGSKA (reference sequence). The CDR3 consists of 14 residues. The CDR3 reads CSAALAGSFNEQFF. The CDR3 region has the DNA TGCAGTGCGGCACTAGCGGGTTCTTTCAATGAGCAGTTCTTC.

V is TRBV4-2 and J is TRBJ2-7, with D possibly being TRBD2 (6 bases). The V gene lost 0 bases and the J gene lost 2 bases, with 11 bases spanning the gap. Per germline, CDR1 LGHNA and CDR2 YNFKEQ. This CDR3 is built from 15 residues. CDR3 region: CASSQDAGRAYEQYF. The CDR3 nucleotides are TGTGCCAGCAGCCAAGATGCGGGACGGGCCTACGAGCAGTACTTC.

This chain uses TRBV4-1 with TRBJ2-3; no definite D call. V gave up 0 bases and J gave up 6 bases, with 16 bases separating them. The CDR3 totals 16 residues. From germline, CDR1 is MGHRA and CDR2 YSYEKL. The CDR3 DNA reads as TGCGCCAGCAGCCAAGATCGGGTGGCGGTCACGGATACGCAGTATTTT. Protein product: CASSQDRVAVTDTQYF.

This clonotype was seen once. The chain recombines TRBV6-6 with TRBJ2-2, with 8 bases aligning to TRBD1. The CDR3 has 15 amino acids. Looked up from germline, CDR1 is MNHNY and CDR2 is SVGAGI (reference sequence). V lost 5 bases and J lost 3; bases outside the gene matches: 5. The CDR3 region is CASSPPGGYTGELFF. Here the CDR3 DNA reads TGTGCCAGCAGTCCGCCAGGGGGCTACACCGGGGAGCTGTTTTTT.

V is TRBV3-1 and J is TRBJ1-1; D remains ambiguous. This CDR3 is built from 14 residues. V was pared by 4 bases and J by 1 base, with 10 bases between. Germline V gene lookup returns CDR1 LGHDT and CDR2 YNNKEL (reference sequence). CDR3 bases: TGTGCCAGCAGCCCTCGGAGGCAGAACACTGAAGCTTTCTTT. As protein: CASSPRRQNTEAFF.

Remarks on this clonotype: One end of the junction fails to match germline, which may point to a read error. This rearrangement joins TRBV5-4 to TRBJ2-5; the D is unclear. This CDR3 has 12 residues. Germline V gene data show CDR1 as SGHNT and CDR2 as YYREEE (reference sequence). The CDR3: CAGSLSRETQYF. In nucleotides, the CDR3 is TGTGCCGGCAGCTTATCTAGAGAGACCCAGTACTTC.